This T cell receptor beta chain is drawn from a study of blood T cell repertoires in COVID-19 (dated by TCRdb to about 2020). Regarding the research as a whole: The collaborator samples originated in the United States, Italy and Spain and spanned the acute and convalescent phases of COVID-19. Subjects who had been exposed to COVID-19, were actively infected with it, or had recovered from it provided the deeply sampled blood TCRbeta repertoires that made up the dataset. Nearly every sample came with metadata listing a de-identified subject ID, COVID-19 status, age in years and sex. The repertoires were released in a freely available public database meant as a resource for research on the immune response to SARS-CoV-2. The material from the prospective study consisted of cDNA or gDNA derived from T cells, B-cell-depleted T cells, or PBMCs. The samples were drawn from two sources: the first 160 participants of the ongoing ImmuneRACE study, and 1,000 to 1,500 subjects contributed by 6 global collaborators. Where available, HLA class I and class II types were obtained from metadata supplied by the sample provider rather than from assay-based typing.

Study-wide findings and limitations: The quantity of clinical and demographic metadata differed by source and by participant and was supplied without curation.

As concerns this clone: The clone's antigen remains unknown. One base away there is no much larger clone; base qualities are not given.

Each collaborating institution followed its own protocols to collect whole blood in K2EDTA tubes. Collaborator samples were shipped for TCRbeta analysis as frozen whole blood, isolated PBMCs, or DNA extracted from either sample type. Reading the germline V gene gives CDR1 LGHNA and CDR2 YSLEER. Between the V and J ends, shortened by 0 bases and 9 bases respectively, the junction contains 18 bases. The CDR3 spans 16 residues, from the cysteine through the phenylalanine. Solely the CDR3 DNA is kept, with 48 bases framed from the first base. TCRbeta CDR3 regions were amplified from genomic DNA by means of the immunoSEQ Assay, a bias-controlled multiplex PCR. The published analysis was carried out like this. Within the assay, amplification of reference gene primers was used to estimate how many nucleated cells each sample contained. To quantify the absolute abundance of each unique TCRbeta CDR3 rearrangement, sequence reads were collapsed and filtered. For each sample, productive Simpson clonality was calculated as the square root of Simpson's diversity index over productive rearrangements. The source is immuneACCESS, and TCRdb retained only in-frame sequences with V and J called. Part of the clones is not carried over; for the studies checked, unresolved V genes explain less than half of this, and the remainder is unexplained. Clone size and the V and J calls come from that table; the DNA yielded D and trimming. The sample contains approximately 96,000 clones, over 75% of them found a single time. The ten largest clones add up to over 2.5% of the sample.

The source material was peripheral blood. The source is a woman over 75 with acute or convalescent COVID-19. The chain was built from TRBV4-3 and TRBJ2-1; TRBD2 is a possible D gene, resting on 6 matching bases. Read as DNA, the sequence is TGCGCCAGCAGCCAAGATCGAGCGGGCCGCCCAACTGAGCAGTTCTTC. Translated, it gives CASSQDRAGRPTEQFF.